The T cell receptor beta chain under discussion was sequenced for a study of cytomegalovirus exposure and HLA in healthy donors. Study details: As an earlier analysis found, roughly 170 million T cells yielded fewer than 130 million unique TCR beta sequences.

Overall study findings and caveats: Near-uniform donor sequencing depth was presumed by presence/absence analyses.

60 Vbeta and 13 Jbeta primers were used in PCR. TCRdb's copy holds only in-frame clones and misses some; the assay was immunoSEQ multiplex PCR. The sample gives 60,000 or so clones, approximately 83% of which show up once; about 1.5% is in the top ten. The CDR3 length is 14 residues. Germline V CDR1 and CDR2: GTSNPN, SVGIG (reference sequence). J gave up 4 bases and V 1 base, and 4 bases lay outside the gene matches. A note on this clone: No antigen is known for it.

The clonotype originates from a man aged 35-49 years in good health and CMV-seronegative. The gene calls are TRBV30 and TRBJ2-1; 7 nucleotides agree with TRBD1. Sequenced sample: PBMCs. The CDR3 DNA follows: TGTGCCTGGAGTGGGGGACAGCCGTACAATGAGCAGTTCTTC. This codes for CAWSGGQPYNEQFF.